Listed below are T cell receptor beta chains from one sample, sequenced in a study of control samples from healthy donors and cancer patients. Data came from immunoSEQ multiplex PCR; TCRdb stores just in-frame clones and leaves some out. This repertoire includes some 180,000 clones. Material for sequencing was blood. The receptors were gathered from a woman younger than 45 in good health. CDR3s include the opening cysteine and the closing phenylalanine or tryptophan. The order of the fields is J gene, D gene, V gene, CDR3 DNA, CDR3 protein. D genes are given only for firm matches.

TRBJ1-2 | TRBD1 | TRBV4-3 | TGCGCCAGCAGCCAACACTACACCCGGCCAGGGGGTCCCTATGGCTACACCTTC | CASSQHYTRPGGPYGYTF
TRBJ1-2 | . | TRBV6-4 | TGTGCCAGCAGTGACGTTGCATCGACAGGCGGCTATGGCTACACCTTC | CASSDVASTGGYGYTF
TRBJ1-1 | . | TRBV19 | TGTGCCAGTAGTATCGGGAGTTACACTGAAGCTTTCTTT | CASSIGSYTEAFF
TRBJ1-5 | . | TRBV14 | TGTGCCAGCAGCGTGGGGCAGCATCAGCCCCAGCATTTT | CASSVGQHQPQHF
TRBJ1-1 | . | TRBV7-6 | TGTGCCAGCAGCTTAGGCTGGGGGCGCGGGAACACTGAAGCTTTCTTT | CASSLGWGRGNTEAFF
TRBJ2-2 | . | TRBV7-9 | TGTGCCAGCATCCCCTTTGGGGGCCCGAACACCGGGGAGCTGTTTTTT | CASIPFGGPNTGELFF
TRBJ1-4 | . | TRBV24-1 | TGTGCCACCAGTGATGTCACAGGGTGGGGAAAACTGTTTTTT | CATSDVTGWGKLFF
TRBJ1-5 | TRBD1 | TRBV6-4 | TGTGCCAGCAGTGAATCCTCCGGGACAGGGCGGCCCCAGCATTTT | CASSESSGTGRPQHF
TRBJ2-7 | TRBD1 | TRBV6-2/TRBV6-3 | TGTGCCAGCAGTTCCCGGACAGGGGGCCTCGAGCAGTACTTC | CASSSRTGGLEQYF
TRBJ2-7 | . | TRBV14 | TGTGCCAGCAGCCCCCGGGGGAGCTCCTACGAGCAGTACTTC | CASSPRGSSYEQYF
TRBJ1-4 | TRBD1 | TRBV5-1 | TGCGCCAGCAGCCCTCAACTTGCCGGGACAGGGGGCTCAAAACTGTTTTTT | CASSPQLAGTGGSKLFF
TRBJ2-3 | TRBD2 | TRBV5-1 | TGCGCCAGCAGCTTGGGGGGACTAGCGGGAGCAGATACGCAGTATTTT | CASSLGGLAGADTQYF
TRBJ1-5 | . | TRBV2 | TGTGCCAGCAGTCAGGGCGGCAATCAGCCCCAGCATTTT | CASSQGGNQPQHF
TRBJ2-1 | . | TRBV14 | TGTGCCAGCAGCCAAGGGCCAAGTCCCCGGCACAATGAGCAGTTCTTC | CASSQGPSPRHNEQFF
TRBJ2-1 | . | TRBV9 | TGTGCCAGCAGCGCCCGACAATACAATGAGCAGTTCTTC | CASSARQYNEQFF
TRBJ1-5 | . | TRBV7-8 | TGTGCCAGCAGCATTGGGACGGGGCACCTTAGCAATCAGCCCCAGCATTTT | CASSIGTGHLSNQPQHF
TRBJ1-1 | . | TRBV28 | TGTGCCAGCAGGACATGGGGCACTGAAGCTTTCTTT | CASRTWGTEAFF
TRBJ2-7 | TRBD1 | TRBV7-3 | TGTGCCAGCAGTCGCGAACAGGGGGTTTTCTACGAGCAGTACTTC | CASSREQGVFYEQYF
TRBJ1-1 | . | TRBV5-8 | TGTGCCAGCAGCTTGTTTGCAGGGGTTATGAACACTGAAGCTTTCTTT | CASSLFAGVMNTEAFF
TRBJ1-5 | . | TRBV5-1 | TGCGCCAGCAGCCCCACTGGGGGAGATCAGCCCCAGCATTTT | CASSPTGGDQPQHF
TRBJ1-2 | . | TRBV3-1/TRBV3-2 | TGTGCCAGCAGCCAAGGGAGAGGGCAACAGGGAGGCTACACCTTC | CASSQGRGQQGGYTF
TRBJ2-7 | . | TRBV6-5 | TGTGCCAGCGGATCTAGGCAGGGGACCTACGAGCAGTACTTC | CASGSRQGTYEQYF
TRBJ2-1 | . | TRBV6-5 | TGTGCCACCCAACTAGGGGGCGCGGGGAATGAGCAGTTCTTC | CATQLGGAGNEQFF
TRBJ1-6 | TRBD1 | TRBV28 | TGTGCCAGTTTCTCACCGGGACAGGAAAATTCACCCCTCCACTTT | CASFSPGQENSPLHF
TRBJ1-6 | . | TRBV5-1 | TGCGCCAGCAGCTTCGGGGTTGGATATAATTCACCCCTCCACTTT | CASSFGVGYNSPLHF
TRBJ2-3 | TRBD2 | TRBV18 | TGTGCCAGCTCAACTAGCGGGGGGGCCGCAGATACGCAGTATTTT | CASSTSGGAADTQYF
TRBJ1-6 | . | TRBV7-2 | TGTGCCAGCAGCTTAGATTGGTTAAATTCACCCCTCCACTTT | CASSLDWLNSPLHF
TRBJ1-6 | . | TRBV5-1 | TGCGCCAGCAGCTTCCTGGAAACCTATAATTCACCCCTCCACTTT | CASSFLETYNSPLHF
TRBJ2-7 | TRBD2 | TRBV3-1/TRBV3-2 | TGTGCCAGCAGCCACGTAGCGGGGTACTCCTACGAGCAGTACTTC | CASSHVAGYSYEQYF
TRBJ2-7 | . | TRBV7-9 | TGTGCCAGCAGCCTCCAGGGGGGGCGCCAGTCCTACGAGCAGTACTTC | CASSLQGGRQSYEQYF
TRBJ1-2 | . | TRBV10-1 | TGCGCCAGCCCCTTTTCAAACCGGGAGTACGGCGGCTACACCTTC | CASPFSNREYGGYTF
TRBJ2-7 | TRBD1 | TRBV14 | TGTGTCAGCAGATCCTCCGGGACAGGGACCACCTACGAGCAGTACTTC | CVSRSSGTGTTYEQYF
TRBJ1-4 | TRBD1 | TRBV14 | TGTGCCAGCAGCCATCAACAGGGGGATGATGAAAAACTGTTTTTT | CASSHQQGDDEKLFF
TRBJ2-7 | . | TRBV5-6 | TGTGCCAGCAGCTTGGTTGGACAGACCTACGAGCAGTACTTC | CASSLVGQTYEQYF
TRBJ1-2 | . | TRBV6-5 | TGTGCCACGGGCCTCCGGGCGTTGGGCTACACCTTC | CATGLRALGYTF
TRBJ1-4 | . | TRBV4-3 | TGCGCCAGCAGCCAAGATTTGGGCGGAGCTAATGAAAAACTGTTTTTT | CASSQDLGGANEKLFF
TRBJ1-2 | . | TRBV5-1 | TGCGCCAGCAGCTTGGAACGGCGCCTAGGCTACACCTTC | CASSLERRLGYTF
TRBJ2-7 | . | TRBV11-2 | TGTGCCAGCAGCTCCTCGGTTGGGACCTACGAGCAGTACTTC | CASSSSVGTYEQYF
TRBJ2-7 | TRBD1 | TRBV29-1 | TGCAGCTGTAGGGGGACAGGGGGTTCCGAGCAGTACTTC | CSCRGTGGSEQYF
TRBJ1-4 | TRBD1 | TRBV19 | TGTGCCAGTAGTACCCCGACAGGGGAGCGTGAAAAACTGTTTTTT | CASSTPTGEREKLFF
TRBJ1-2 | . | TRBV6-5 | TGTGCCAGCAGTTACCTGGCCTCCGGGGGCTATGGCTACACCTTC | CASSYLASGGYGYTF
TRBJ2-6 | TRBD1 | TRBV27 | TGTGCCAGCAGGCCGGGACAGGGGGCGCCTGGGGCCAACGTCCTGACTTTC | CASRPGQGAPGANVLTF
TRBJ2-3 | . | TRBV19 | TGTGCCAGTAGTGTGCGGGGGCGAACAGATACGCAGTATTTT | CASSVRGRTDTQYF
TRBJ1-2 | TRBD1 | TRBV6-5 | TGTGCCAGCAGTACCCCCCGAAGGGGGCGCGGTGGCTACACCTTC | CASSTPRRGRGGYTF
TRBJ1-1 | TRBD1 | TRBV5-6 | TGTGCCAGCAGCGCTGACAGGGGACGAGTAAACACTGAAGCTTTCTTT | CASSADRGRVNTEAFF
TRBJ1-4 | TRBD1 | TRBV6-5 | TGTGCCAGCAAGGACAGGAGAGCAACTAATGAAAAACTGTTTTTT | CASKDRRATNEKLFF
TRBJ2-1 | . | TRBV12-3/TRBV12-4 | TGTGCCAGCAGCCCGGAGGGCTGGGGTGAGCAGTTCTTC | CASSPEGWGEQFF
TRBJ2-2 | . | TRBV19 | TGTGCCAGTAACGGCCAGCTCACGAACACCGGGGAGCTGTTTTTT | CASNGQLTNTGELFF
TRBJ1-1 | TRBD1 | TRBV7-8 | TGTGCCAGCAGCTTAGCAGCAGGGGGCGGTGAAGCTTTCTTT | CASSLAAGGGEAFF
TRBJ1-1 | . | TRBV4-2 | TGTGCCAGCAGCTTGGGTGGGAACACTGAAGCTTTCTTT | CASSLGGNTEAFF
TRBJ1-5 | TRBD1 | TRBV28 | TGTGCCAGCAGTTTCGATCCGACAGGGTATAGCAATCAGCCCCAGCATTTT | CASSFDPTGYSNQPQHF